The clone carrying this T cell receptor beta chain was seen once. The CDR3 totals 14 residues. Looked up from germline, CDR1 is SEHNR and CDR2 is FQNEAQ (reference sequence). V lost 7 bases, J lost 5 bases, and 9 bases stayed unmatched. The data originate from a study of CD8 T cells in Susac syndrome. Random hexamers were used to reverse transcribe the RNA input (roughly 0.5 to 1 ug). Across 54 Vbeta and 13 Jbeta, immunoSEQ multiplex PCR amplified TCR beta CDR3. TCRdb called the immunoSEQ multiplex PCR reads again in MiXCR, with one record for every CDR3 protein. In the table there are under 150,000 distinct CDR3 sequences, approximately 94% of which are singletons. CD8+ and CD4+ T cells from blood underwent TCR beta sequencing. Isolation of CD8+ and CD4+ T cells was performed negatively, whereas enrichment of TEMRA cells was done by FACS.

The genes are TRBV7-9 and TRBJ1-1; 8 bases map to TRBD1. This clonotype was sampled from a human donor with multiple sclerosis. Sequencing input: CD4+ T cells from PBMCs. The CDR3 spells CASTKQGGGTEAFF. The CDR3 bases are TGTGCCAGCACCAAACAGGGGGGAGGGACTGAAGCTTTCTTT.